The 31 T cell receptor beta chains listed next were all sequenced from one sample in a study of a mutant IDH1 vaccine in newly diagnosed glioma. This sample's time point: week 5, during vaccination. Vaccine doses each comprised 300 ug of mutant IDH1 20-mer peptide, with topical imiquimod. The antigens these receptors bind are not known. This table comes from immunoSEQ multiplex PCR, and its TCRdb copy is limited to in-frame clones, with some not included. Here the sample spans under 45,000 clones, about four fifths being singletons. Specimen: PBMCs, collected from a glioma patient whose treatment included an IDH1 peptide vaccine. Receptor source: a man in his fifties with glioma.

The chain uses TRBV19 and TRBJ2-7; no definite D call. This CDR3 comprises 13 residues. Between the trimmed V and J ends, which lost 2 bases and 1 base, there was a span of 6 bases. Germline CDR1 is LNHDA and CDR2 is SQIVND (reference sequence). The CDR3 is CASSIRVSYEQYF. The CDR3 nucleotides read TGTGCCAGTAGTATACGAGTTTCCTACGAGCAGTACTTC.

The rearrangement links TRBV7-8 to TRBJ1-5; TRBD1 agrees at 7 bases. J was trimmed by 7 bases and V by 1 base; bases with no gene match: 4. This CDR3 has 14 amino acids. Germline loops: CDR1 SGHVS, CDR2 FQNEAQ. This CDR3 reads CASSLGGGRQPQHF. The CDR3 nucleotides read TGTGCCAGCAGCTTAGGAGGGGGCAGGCAGCCCCAGCATTTT.

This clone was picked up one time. The CDR3 here is CASRPLAGGLNEQFF. The CDR3 DNA reads as TGCGCCAGCAGGCCCCTAGCGGGAGGACTCAATGAGCAGTTCTTC. The chain uses TRBV5-1 and TRBJ2-1; TRBD2 agrees at 11 bases. Trimming cost V 5 bases and J 6 bases; bases outside gene matches: 7. Germline V gene sequence: CDR1 SGHRS, CDR2 YFSETQ. The CDR3 runs to 15 residues.

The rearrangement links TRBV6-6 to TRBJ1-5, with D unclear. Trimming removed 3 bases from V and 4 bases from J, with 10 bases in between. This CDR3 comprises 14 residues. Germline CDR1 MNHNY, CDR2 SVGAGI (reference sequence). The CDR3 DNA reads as TGTGCCAGCAGTTATGTGGGGTATAATCAGCCCCAGCATTTT. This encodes CASSYVGYNQPQHF.

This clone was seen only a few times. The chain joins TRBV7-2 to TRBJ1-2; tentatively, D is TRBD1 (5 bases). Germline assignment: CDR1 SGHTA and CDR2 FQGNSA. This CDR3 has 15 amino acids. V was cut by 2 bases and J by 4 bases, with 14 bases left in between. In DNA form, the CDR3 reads TGTGCCAGCAGCTTAAAAAGGGGAGGCGTCTATGGCTACACCTTC. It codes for CASSLKRGGVYGYTF.

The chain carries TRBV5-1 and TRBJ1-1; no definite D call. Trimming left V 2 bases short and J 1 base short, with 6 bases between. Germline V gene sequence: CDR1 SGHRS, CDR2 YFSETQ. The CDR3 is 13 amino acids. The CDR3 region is CASSFPGNTEAFF. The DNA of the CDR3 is TGCGCCAGCAGCTTCCCTGGGAACACTGAAGCTTTCTTT.

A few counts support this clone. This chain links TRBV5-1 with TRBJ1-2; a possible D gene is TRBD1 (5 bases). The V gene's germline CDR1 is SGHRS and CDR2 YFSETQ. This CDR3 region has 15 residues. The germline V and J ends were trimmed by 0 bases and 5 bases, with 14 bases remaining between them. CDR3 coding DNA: TGCGCCAGCAGCTTGGGGGGCAGCCCGACTTATGGCTACACCTTC. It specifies CASSLGGSPTYGYTF.

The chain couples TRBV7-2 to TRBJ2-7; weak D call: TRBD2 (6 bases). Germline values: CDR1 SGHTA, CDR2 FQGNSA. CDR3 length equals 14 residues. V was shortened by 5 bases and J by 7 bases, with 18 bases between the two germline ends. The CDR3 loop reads CASSPQAGGVEQYF. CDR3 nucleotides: TGTGCCAGCAGCCCACAGGCAGGCGGGGTGGAGCAGTACTTC.

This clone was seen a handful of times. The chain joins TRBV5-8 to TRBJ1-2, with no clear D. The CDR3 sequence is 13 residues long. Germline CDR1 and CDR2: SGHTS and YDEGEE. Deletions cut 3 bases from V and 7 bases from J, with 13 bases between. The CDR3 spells CASSYGEVGGYTF. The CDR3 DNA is TGTGCCAGCAGCTACGGAGAAGTGGGTGGCTACACCTTC. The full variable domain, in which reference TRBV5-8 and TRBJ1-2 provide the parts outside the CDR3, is EAGVTQSPTHLIKTRGQQATLRCSPISGHTSVYWYQQALGLGLQFLLWYDEGEERNRGNFPPRFSGRQFPNYSSELNVNALELEDSALYLCASSYGEVGGYTFGSGTRLTVV.

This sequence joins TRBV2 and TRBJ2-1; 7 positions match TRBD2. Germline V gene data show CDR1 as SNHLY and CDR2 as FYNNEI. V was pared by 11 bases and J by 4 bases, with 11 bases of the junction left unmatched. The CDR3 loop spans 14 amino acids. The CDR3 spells CAGSTLAEYNEQFF. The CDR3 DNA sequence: TGTGCCGGTAGCACGCTAGCGGAGTACAATGAGCAGTTCTTC. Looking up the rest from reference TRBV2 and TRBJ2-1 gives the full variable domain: EPEVTQTPSHQVTQMGQEVILRCVPISNHLYFYWYRQILGQKVEFLVSFYNNEISEKSEIFDDQFSVERPDGSNFTLKIRSTKLEDSAMYFCAGSTLAEYNEQFFGPGTRLTVL.

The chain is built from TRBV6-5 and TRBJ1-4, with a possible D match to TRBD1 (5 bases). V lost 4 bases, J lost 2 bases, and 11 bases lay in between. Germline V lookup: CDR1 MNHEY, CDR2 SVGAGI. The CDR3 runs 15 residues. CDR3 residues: CASSSSGTTNEKLFF. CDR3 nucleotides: TGTGCCAGCAGTTCTTCCGGGACGACTAATGAAAAACTGTTTTTT.

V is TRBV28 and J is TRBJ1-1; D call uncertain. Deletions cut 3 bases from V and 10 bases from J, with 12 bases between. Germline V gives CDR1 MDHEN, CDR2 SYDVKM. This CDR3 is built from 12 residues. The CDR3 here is CASSLGKVRAFF. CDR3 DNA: TGTGCCAGCAGTTTGGGAAAGGTTAGAGCTTTCTTT. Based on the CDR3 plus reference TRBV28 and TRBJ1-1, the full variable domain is DVKVTQSSRYLVKRTGEKVFLECVQDMDHENMFWYRQDPGLGLRLIYFSYDVKMKEKGDIPEGYSVSREKKERFSLILESASTNQTSMYLCASSLGKVRAFFGQGTRLTVV.

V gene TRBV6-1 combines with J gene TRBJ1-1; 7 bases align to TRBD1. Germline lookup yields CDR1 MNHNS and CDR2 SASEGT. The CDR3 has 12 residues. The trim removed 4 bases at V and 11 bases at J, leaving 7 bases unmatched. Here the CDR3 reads CASSVHRGGAFF. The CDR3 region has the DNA TGTGCCAGCAGTGTTCACAGGGGTGGTGCTTTCTTT.

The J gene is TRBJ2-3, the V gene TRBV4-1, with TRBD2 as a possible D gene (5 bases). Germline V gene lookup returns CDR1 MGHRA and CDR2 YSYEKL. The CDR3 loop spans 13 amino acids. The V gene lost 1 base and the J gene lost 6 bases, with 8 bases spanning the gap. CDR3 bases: TGCGCCAGCAGCCAAGTTTCGGGGGATACGCAGTATTTT. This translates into CASSQVSGDTQYF.

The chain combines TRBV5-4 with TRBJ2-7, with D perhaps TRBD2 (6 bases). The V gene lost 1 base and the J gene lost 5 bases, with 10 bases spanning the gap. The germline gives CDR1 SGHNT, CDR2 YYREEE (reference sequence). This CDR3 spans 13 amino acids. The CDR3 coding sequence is TGTGCCAGCAGCTTGATTGGAGGGGACGAGCAGTACTTC. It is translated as CASSLIGGDEQYF.

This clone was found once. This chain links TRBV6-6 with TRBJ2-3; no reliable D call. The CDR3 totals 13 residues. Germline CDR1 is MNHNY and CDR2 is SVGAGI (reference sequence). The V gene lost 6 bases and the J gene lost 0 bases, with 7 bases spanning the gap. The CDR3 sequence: CASSLASTDTQYF. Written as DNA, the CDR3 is TGTGCCAGCAGCCTCGCGAGCACAGATACGCAGTATTTT.

The CDR3 protein is CASGLVTGAYSNQPQHF. CDR3 nucleotide sequence: TGTGCTAGTGGTTTGGTGACAGGTGCTTATAGCAATCAGCCCCAGCATTTT. The J gene is TRBJ1-5, the V gene TRBV12-5; tentatively, D is TRBD1 (6 bases). In germline, CDR1 is LGHNT, CDR2 FRNRAP. Trimming pared 0 bases from V and 0 bases from J, leaving 12 bases between. The length of the CDR3 is 17 residues.

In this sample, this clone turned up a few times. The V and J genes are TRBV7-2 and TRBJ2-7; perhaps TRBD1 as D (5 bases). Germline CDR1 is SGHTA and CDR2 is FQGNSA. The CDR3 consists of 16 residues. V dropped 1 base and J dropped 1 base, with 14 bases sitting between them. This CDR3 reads CASSLEGRYPSYEQYF. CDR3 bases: TGTGCCAGCAGCTTAGAGGGGCGCTATCCGTCCTACGAGCAGTACTTC.

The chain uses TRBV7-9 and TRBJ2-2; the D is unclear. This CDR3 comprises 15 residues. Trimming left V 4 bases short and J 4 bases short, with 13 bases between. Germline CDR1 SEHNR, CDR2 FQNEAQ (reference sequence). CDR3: CASSSRVDGTGELFF. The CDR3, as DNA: TGTGCCAGCAGCTCCCGGGTGGATGGCACCGGGGAGCTGTTTTTT.

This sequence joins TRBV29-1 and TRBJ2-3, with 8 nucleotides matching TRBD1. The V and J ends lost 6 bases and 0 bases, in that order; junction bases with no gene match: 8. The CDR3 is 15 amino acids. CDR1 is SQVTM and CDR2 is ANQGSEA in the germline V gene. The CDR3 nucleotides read TGCAGCGTACACCCGGGACAGGTCAGCACAGATACGCAGTATTTT. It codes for CSVHPGQVSTDTQYF.

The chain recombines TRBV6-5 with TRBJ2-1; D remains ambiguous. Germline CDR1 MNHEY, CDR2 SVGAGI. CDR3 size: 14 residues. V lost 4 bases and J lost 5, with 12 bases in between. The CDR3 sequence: CASSSGHFNNEQFF. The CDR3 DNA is TGTGCCAGCAGTTCGGGCCACTTCAACAATGAGCAGTTCTTC.

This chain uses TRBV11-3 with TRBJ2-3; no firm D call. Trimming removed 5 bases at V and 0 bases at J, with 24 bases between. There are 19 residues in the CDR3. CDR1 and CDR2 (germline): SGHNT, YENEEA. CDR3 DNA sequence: TGTGCCAGCAGCCCTTTGGAGATTTACCTTCCAACTAGCACAGATACGCAGTATTTT. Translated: CASSPLEIYLPTSTDTQYF. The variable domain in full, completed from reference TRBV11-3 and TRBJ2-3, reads EAGVVQSPRYKIIEKKQPVAFWCNPISGHNTLYWYLQNLGQGPELLIRYENEEAVDDSQLPKDRFSAERLKGVDSTLKIQPAELGDSAVYLCASSPLEIYLPTSTDTQYFGPGTRLTVL.

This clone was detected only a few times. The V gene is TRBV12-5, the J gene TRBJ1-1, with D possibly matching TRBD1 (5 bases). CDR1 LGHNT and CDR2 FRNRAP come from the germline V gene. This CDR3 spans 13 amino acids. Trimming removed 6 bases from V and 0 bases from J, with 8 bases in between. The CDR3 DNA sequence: TGTGCTAGTGGACACAGGATGAACACTGAAGCTTTCTTT. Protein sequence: CASGHRMNTEAFF. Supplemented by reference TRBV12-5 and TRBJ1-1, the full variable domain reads DARVTQTPRHKVTEMGQEVTMRCQPILGHNTVFWYRQTMMQGLELLAYFRNRAPLDDSGMPKDRFSAEMPDATLATLKIQPSEPRDSAVYFCASGHRMNTEAFFGQGTRLTVV.

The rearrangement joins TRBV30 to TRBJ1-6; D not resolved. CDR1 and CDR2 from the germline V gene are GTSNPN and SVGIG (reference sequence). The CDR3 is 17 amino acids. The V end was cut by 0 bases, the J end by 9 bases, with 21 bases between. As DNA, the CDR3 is TGTGCCTGGAGTGTACGGCATCTAATCACCCGAAGTTCACCCCTCCACTTT. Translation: CAWSVRHLITRSSPLHF.

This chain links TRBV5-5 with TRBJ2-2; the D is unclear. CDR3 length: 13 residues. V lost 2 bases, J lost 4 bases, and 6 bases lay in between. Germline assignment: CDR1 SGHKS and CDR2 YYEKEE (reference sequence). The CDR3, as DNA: TGTGCCAGCAGCTTTGGTCGCACCGGGGAGCTGTTTTTT. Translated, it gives CASSFGRTGELFF.

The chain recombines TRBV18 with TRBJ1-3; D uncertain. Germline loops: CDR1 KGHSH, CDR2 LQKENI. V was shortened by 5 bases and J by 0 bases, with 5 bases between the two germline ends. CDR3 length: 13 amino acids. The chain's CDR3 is CASSTDSGNTIYF. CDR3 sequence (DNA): TGTGCCAGCTCAACGGACTCTGGAAACACCATATATTTT. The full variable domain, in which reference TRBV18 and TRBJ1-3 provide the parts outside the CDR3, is NAGVMQNPRHLVRRRGQEARLRCSPMKGHSHVYWYRQLPEEGLKFMVYLQKENIIDESGMPKERFSAEFPKEGPSILRIQQVVRGDSAAYFCASSTDSGNTIYFGEGSWLTVV.

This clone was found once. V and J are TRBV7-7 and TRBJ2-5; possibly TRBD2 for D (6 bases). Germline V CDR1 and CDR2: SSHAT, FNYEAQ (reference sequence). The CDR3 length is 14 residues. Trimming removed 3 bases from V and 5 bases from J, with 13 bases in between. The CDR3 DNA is TGTGCCAGCAGCTTCCCGGGGGAAAAGGAGACCCAGTACTTC. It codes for CASSFPGEKETQYF.

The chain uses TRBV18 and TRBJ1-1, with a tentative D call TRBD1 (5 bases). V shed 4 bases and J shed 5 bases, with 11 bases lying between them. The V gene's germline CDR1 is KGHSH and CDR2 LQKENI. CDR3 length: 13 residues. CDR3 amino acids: CASSRDEGTEAFF. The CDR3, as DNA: TGTGCCAGCTCACGGGACGAAGGGACTGAAGCTTTCTTT.

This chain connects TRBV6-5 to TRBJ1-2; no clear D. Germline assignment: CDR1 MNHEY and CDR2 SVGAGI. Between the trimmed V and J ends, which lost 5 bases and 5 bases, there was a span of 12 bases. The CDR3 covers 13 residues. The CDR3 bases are TGTGCCAGCAGTCCGGGTTCGGCTTATGGCTACACCTTC. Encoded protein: CASSPGSAYGYTF.

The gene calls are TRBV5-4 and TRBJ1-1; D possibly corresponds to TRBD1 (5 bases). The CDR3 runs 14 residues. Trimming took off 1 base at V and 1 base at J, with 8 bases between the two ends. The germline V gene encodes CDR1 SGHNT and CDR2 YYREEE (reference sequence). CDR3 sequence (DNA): TGTGCCAGCAGCTTGTCGCAGGGGAACACTGAAGCTTTCTTT. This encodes CASSLSQGNTEAFF.

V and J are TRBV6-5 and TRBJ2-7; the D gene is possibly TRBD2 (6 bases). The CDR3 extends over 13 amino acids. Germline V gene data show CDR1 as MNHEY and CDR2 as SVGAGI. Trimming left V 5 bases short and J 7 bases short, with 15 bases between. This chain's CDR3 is CASSGGASREQYF. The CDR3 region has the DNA TGTGCCAGCAGTGGCGGGGCCTCGAGGGAGCAGTACTTC.